What follows describes a single T cell receptor beta chain. Its antigen is unidentified. The data were taken from a study of blood T cells in healthy people across ages. The CDR3 totals 15 residues. V dropped 5 bases and J dropped 1 base, with 13 bases sitting between them. Extracted total RNA amounted to at least 6 micrograms for each sample. Combining a sample-barcoded 5' primer with a J-beta primer mix, a second PCR ran for about 7 to 11 cycles. TCRdb processed the 5' RACE reads anew with MiXCR; each CDR3 protein has one entry. The table shows roughly 1,800,000 distinct CDR3 sequences, with about 49% occurring only once. The study's findings and limits: Donors of long life had a larger count of naive CD4+ cells and greater diversity than aged donors.

The sample comprised blood. This TCR derives from a woman between 35 and 50 years old in good health. This chain links TRBV12-3 or TRBV12-4 with TRBJ2-3; D gene ambiguous. The CDR3 bases are TGTGCCAGCAGTCCGACGCGACCTCGCACAGATACGCAGTATTTT. This encodes CASSPTRPRTDTQYF.